This entry lists 19 T cell receptor beta chains sequenced from one sample in a study of cytomegalovirus exposure and HLA in healthy donors. The PCR used 60 Vbeta and 13 Jbeta primers. The data were produced by immunoSEQ multiplex PCR, yet TCRdb's version contains in-frame clones alone and is incomplete. Found here are some 82,000 clones; the top ten clones hold 1.1%. Material for sequencing was PBMCs. These receptor sequences come from a woman in her twenties or thirties in good health and CMV-seronegative.

This chain connects TRBV5-6 to TRBJ1-1, with D unresolved. The length of the CDR3 is 17 residues. With 2 bases removed from V and 4 bases from J, the gap between germline ends came to 21 bases. Germline V gives CDR1 SGHDT, CDR2 YYEEEE. CDR3 sequence (DNA): TGTGCCAGCAGCTTCATATCTAGCGCGCCCACGGGCACTGAAGCTTTCTTT. Residues: CASSFISSAPTGTEAFF.

Concerning this clone: One end of the junction is discordant with germline, which a read error may explain. The rearrangement joins TRBV6-1 to TRBJ1-1; D perhaps matches TRBD1 (6 bases). CDR3 length: 16 amino acids. Germline values: CDR1 MNHNS, CDR2 SASEGT. CDR3 sequence (DNA): TGTGCCGGCAGTGCCCGGGCAGGGGTTCCGGGGACTGAAGCTTTCTTT. Translated: CAGSARAGVPGTEAFF.

The V call is TRBV30, the J call TRBJ2-5; D is unclear. This CDR3 has 13 residues. Germline loops: CDR1 GTSNPN, CDR2 SVGIG (reference sequence). Between the trimmed V and J ends, which lost 4 bases and 2 bases, there was a span of 11 bases. The CDR3 DNA is TGTGCCTGGAACCGGAGCCCTCAAGAGACCCAGTACTTC. Amino acid sequence: CAWNRSPQETQYF.

The V gene is TRBV18, the J gene TRBJ1-1, with 8 bases identical to TRBD1. Germline assignment: CDR1 KGHSH and CDR2 LQKENI. V shed 3 bases and J 1 base; nucleotides not matched to a gene: 7. This CDR3 contains 16 residues. For the CDR3, the DNA is TGTGCCAGCTCACCCCTCGGACAGGGAACGAACACTGAAGCTTTCTTT. Its protein is CASSPLGQGTNTEAFF.

The chain combines TRBV6-1 with TRBJ1-5, with D perhaps matching TRBD1 (5 bases). The germline CDR1 and CDR2 sequences are MNHNS and SASEGT. CDR3 length equals 15 residues. The V end lost 1 base, the J end lost 2 bases, and 9 bases lay between the germline ends. The CDR3 nucleotides are TGTGCCAGCAGTGAAGGGGGCCATGGCAATCAGCCCCAGCATTTT. Translating it yields CASSEGGHGNQPQHF.

The chain joins TRBV30 to TRBJ1-4, with a weak D call TRBD1 (6 bases). V lost 1 base and J lost 7, with 25 bases in between. CDR1 GTSNPN and CDR2 SVGIG come from the germline V gene (reference sequence). CDR3 length: 18 residues. CDR3 DNA sequence: TGTGCCTGGAGTGATCAGGATAAGGGGGTCTGGGGTGGTGAAAAACTGTTTTTT. Protein sequence: CAWSDQDKGVWGGEKLFF.

The rearrangement links TRBV7-8 to TRBJ2-3; the match to TRBD1 covers 7 bases. Germline V gene lookup returns CDR1 SGHVS and CDR2 FQNEAQ. V trimming: 5 bases; J trimming: 0 bases; junction bases outside the gene matches: 5. This CDR3 has 15 residues. CDR3 sequence reads: CASSPNRGSTDTQYF. The CDR3 DNA is TGTGCCAGCAGCCCGAACAGGGGCAGCACAGATACGCAGTATTTT.

This chain connects TRBV6-6 to TRBJ2-7, with TRBD1 matching 8 bases. V lost 10 bases and J lost 4; bases outside the gene matches: 15. The CDR3 contains 15 residues. Germline values: CDR1 MNHNY, CDR2 SVGAGI (reference sequence). The CDR3 nucleotides are TGTGCCACCAGGGGATCGGCACAGGGGGTTTACGAGCAGTACTTC. Amino acids: CATRGSAQGVYEQYF.

This sequence joins TRBV9 and TRBJ2-7, with 8 bases aligning to TRBD1. The V gene's germline CDR1 is SGDLS and CDR2 YYNGEE. With 5 bases clipped from V and 5 bases from J, the junction kept 6 bases outside the gene matches. The CDR3 consists of 13 residues. CDR3 in amino acids: CASSDRGPNEQYF. The CDR3 nucleotides read TGTGCCAGCAGTGACAGGGGTCCAAACGAGCAGTACTTC.

J is TRBJ1-2 and V is TRBV7-9, with D maybe TRBD1 (5 bases). Looked up from germline, CDR1 is SEHNR and CDR2 is FQNEAQ (reference sequence). V was trimmed by 6 bases and J by 0 bases, leaving 14 bases between them. The CDR3 consists of 15 residues. CDR3 DNA sequence: TGTGCCAGCAGAAAGACGGCGGGGGCTAACTATGGCTACACCTTC. It yields the protein CASRKTAGANYGYTF.

The genes are TRBV5-1 and TRBJ1-5, with D possibly TRBD1 on 6 matching bases. Trimming pared 2 bases from V and 2 bases from J, leaving 8 bases between. Germline lookup yields CDR1 SGHRS and CDR2 YFSETQ. There are 14 residues in the CDR3. CDR3 sequence reads: CASSLGGGNQPQHF. For the CDR3, the DNA is TGCGCCAGCAGCTTAGGGGGTGGCAATCAGCCCCAGCATTTT. Filled out from reference TRBV5-1 and TRBJ1-5, the complete variable domain reads KAGVTQTPRYLIKTRGQQVTLSCSPISGHRSVSWYQQTPGQGLQFLFEYFSETQRNKGNFPGRFSGRQFSNSRSEMNVSTLELGDSALYLCASSLGGGNQPQHFGDGTRLSIL.

This chain connects TRBV2 to TRBJ2-1, with 11 bases matching TRBD2. Germline V gene data show CDR1 as SNHLY and CDR2 as FYNNEI. This CDR3 is built from 15 residues. J gave up 9 bases and V 6 bases, and 10 bases lay outside the gene matches. The CDR3 region is CASSRRLAGRGEQFF. The CDR3 DNA is TGTGCCAGCAGCAGACGACTAGCGGGGCGGGGTGAGCAGTTCTTC.

CDR3 amino acids: CASRDTRAGGVETQYF. The CDR3 coding sequence is TGTGCCAGCAGGGATACGAGGGCAGGGGGCGTGGAGACCCAGTACTTC. This rearrangement joins TRBV7-9 to TRBJ2-5, with 8 positions matching TRBD1. V gave up 6 bases and J gave up 5 bases; unmatched junction bases: 14. Germline-derived CDR1 and CDR2 are SEHNR and FQNEAQ (reference sequence). CDR3 size: 16 residues.

The chain joins TRBV9 to TRBJ2-1; tentative D call: TRBD1 (5 bases). Germline loops: CDR1 SGDLS, CDR2 YYNGEE. V lost 3 bases, J lost 7 bases, and 17 bases lay in between. This CDR3 has 15 amino acids. The chain's CDR3 is CASSGDSRMGNEQFF. Here the CDR3 DNA reads TGTGCCAGCAGCGGAGACAGTCGTATGGGGAATGAGCAGTTCTTC. Full variable domain (missing parts from reference TRBV9 and TRBJ2-1): DSGVTQTPKHLITATGQRVTLRCSPRSGDLSVYWYQQSLDQGLQFLIQYYNGEERAKGNILERFSAQQFPDLHSELNLSSLELGDSALYFCASSGDSRMGNEQFFGPGTRLTVL.

This CDR3 is CASSGGQGASPLHF. The CDR3 bases are TGTGCCAGCAGTGGGGGACAGGGGGCTTCACCCCTCCACTTT. The V call is TRBV6-1, the J call TRBJ1-6, with 12 bases matching TRBD1. The CDR3 extends over 14 amino acids. CDR1 MNHNS and CDR2 SASEGT come from the germline V gene. V lost 4 bases to trimming and J lost 9 bases; unmatched junction nucleotides: 1.

The chain is built from TRBV2 and TRBJ1-1, with 7 bases matching TRBD1. Germline values: CDR1 SNHLY, CDR2 FYNNEI. The CDR3 runs 12 residues. The V segment lost 7 bases and the J segment 5 bases; nucleotides outside the gene matches: 4. CDR3 protein: CASKQGITEAFF. CDR3 coding DNA: TGTGCCAGCAAACAGGGGATTACTGAAGCTTTCTTT.

The chain combines TRBV7-9 with TRBJ1-1, with 8 bases matching TRBD1. Trimming removed 0 bases from V and 5 bases from J; junction bases left unmatched: 5. The CDR3 contains 15 residues. Germline V gives CDR1 SEHNR, CDR2 FQNEAQ (reference sequence). The CDR3 DNA reads as TGTGCCAGCAGCTTAGCCCAGGGGGCGCGAACTGAAGCTTTCTTT. Protein sequence: CASSLAQGARTEAFF.

J is TRBJ1-2 and V is TRBV20-1, with D possibly TRBD1 on 6 matching bases. Germline V lookup: CDR1 DFQATT, CDR2 SNEGSKA (reference sequence). This CDR3 is built from 11 residues. The V and J ends lost 5 bases and 8 bases respectively, with 12 bases between them. The CDR3 DNA reads TGCAGTGCTCGGAGGGGGGGCGGCTACACCTTC. Its protein product is CSARRGGGYTF.

V gene TRBV11-2 combines with J gene TRBJ2-7; TRBD1 aligns across 7 bases. The germline V gene has CDR1 SGHAT and CDR2 FQNNGV. This CDR3 region has 15 residues. Trimming took 5 bases from V and 1 from J; bases not matched to a gene: 8. DNA of the CDR3: TGTGCCAGCAGCCCCGAGGGGGCAATATCCTACGAGCAGTACTTC. This translates into CASSPEGAISYEQYF.